This T cell receptor (beta chain) is from a study of cytomegalovirus exposure and HLA in healthy donors. Study findings and constraints: One variant, a missense change in DCLRE1C, was linked in a later analysis to TCR beta V- and J-gene trimming. With DRB1 most and HLA-C fewest, TCR association rates differed between HLA loci in a later analysis.

With 2 bases removed from V and 6 bases from J, the gap between germline ends came to 8 bases. Germline V gene data show CDR1 as SGHTA and CDR2 as FQGTGA. The CDR3 consists of 13 residues. The primer mix had 60 Vbeta and 13 Jbeta primers. The protocol was immunoSEQ multiplex PCR, while the TCRdb copy is restricted to in-frame clones and leaves out a portion. The top ten clones hold around 1.2% of a sample with 100,000 or so clones, around 83% of them seen once. On this clone: Its antigen is unknown.

Specimen: PBMCs. This chain joins TRBV7-3 and TRBJ2-1; D is unclear. The receptor comes from a young woman in good health and CMV-seronegative. CDR3 bases: TGTGCCAGCAGCTTAGGCTTATCCAATGAGCAGTTCTTC. Amino acid sequence: CASSLGLSNEQFF.